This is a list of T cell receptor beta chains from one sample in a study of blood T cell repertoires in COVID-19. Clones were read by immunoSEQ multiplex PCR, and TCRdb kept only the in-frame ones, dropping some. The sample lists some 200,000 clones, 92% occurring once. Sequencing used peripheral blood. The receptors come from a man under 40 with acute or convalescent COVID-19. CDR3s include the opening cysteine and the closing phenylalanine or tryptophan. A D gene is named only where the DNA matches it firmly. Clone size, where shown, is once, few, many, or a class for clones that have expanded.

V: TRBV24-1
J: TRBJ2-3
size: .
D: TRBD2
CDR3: CATSVGGEGTDTQYF
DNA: TGTGCCACCAGTGTCGGGGGGGAGGGCACAGATACGCAGTATTTT

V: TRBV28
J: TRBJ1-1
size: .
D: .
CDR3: CASSPSFGGWTEAFF
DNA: TGTGCCAGCAGTCCATCGTTTGGGGGGTGGACTGAAGCTTTCTTT

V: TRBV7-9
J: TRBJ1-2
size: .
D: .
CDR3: CASSLGVGRTYGYTF
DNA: TGTGCCAGCAGCTTAGGTGTGGGCAGAACCTATGGCTACACCTTC

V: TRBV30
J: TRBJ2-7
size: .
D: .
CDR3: CAWTAGYEQYF
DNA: TGTGCCTGGACCGCAGGTTACGAGCAGTACTTC

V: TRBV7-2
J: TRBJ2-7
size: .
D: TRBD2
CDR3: CASSLTAGGVNEQYF
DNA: TGTGCCAGCAGCTTAACAGCGGGAGGTGTGAACGAGCAGTACTTC

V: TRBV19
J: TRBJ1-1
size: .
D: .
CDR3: CASSSRTEAFF
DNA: TGTGCCAGTAGTTCACGGACAGAAGCTTTCTTT

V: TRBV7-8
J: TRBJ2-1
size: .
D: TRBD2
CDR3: CASSLLAGGSRNEQFF
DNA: TGTGCCAGCAGCTTACTGGCGGGAGGGTCAAGGAATGAGCAGTTCTTC

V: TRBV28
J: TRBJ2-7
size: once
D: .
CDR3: CASSLGRGSSYEQYF
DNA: TGTGCCAGCAGTTTAGGACGGGGGAGCTCCTACGAGCAGTACTTC

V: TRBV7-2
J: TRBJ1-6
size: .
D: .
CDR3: CASSPSPGLRNSPLHF
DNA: TGTGCCAGCAGCCCCAGCCCGGGACTAAGAAATTCACCCCTCCACTTT

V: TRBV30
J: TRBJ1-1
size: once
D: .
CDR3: CAWRRGGLNTEAFF
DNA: TGTGCCTGGAGGAGGGGGGGACTGAACACTGAAGCTTTCTTT

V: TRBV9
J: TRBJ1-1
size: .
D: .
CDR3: CASSPDHRTTEAFF
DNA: TGTGCCAGCAGCCCCGACCACAGAACCACTGAAGCTTTCTTT

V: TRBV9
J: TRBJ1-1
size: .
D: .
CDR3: CASSMGHGGTEAFF
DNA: TGTGCCAGCAGCATGGGCCACGGGGGCACTGAAGCTTTCTTT

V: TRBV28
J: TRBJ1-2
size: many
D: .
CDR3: CASSHQLAGAQGYTF
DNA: TGTGCCAGCAGCCACCAATTGGCAGGGGCTCAAGGCTACACCTTC

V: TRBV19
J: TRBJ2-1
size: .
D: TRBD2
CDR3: CASLRLAGGSGEQFF
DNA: TGTGCCAGTCTTCGACTAGCGGGAGGTTCGGGTGAGCAGTTCTTC

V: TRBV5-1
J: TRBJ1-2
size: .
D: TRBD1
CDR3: CASSLRGLSGYTF
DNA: TGCGCCAGCAGCCTCAGGGGGCTCTCTGGCTACACCTTC

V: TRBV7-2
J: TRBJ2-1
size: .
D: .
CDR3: CASSPPGSYNEQFF
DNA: TGTGCCAGCAGCCCGCCAGGCTCCTACAATGAGCAGTTCTTC

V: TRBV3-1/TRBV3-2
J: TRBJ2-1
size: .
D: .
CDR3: CASSRPQGGVDNEQFF
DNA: TGTGCCAGCAGCCGACCACAGGGTGGTGTGGACAATGAGCAGTTCTTC

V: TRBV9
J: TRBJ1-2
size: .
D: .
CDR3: CASSVGNRASGYTF
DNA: TGTGCCAGCAGCGTAGGGAACAGGGCCTCTGGCTACACCTTC

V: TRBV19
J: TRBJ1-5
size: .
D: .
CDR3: CATGGTIQGIQPQHF
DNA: TGTGCCACCGGGGGGACAATACAGGGAATTCAGCCCCAGCATTTT

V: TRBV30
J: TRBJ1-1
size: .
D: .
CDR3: CAWSWGRSEAFF
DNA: TGTGCCTGGAGCTGGGGCCGCTCTGAAGCTTTCTTT

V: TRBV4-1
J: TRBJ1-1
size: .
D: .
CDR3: CASSQTGEAFF
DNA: TGCGCCAGCAGCCAGACAGGTGAAGCTTTCTTT

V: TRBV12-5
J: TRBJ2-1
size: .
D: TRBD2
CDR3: CASGLVHGLLAGEYNEQFF
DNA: TGTGCTAGTGGTTTGGTACACGGGTTGTTGGCGGGAGAGTACAATGAGCAGTTCTTC

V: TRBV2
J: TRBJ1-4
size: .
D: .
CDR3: CASRIQGGEKLFF
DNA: TGTGCCAGCAGGATACAGGGTGGTGAAAAACTGTTTTTT

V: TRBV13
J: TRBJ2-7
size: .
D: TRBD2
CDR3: CASRRSGLGGYEQYF
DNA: TGTGCCAGCAGACGATCGGGACTAGGAGGCTACGAGCAGTACTTC

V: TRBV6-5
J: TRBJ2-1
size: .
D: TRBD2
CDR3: CASSYSGGGAYEQFF
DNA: TGTGCCAGCAGTTACTCTGGCGGGGGGGCATATGAGCAGTTCTTC

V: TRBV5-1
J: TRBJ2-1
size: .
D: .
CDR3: CASSLGGEQFF
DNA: TGCGCCAGCAGCTTGGGAGGCGAGCAGTTCTTC